These T cell receptor beta chains were read from a single sample in a study of PD-L1 blockade in urothelial cancer. Assay: immunoSEQ multiplex PCR; the TCRdb copy retains only in-frame clones and omits some. This table holds about 49,000 clones, approximately 85% found once. Sequencing was performed on PBMCs, taken around atezolizumab (anti-PD-L1) treatment. These TCRs come from a man in his 70s with urothelial cancer. Each CDR3 is given with its conserved first and last residue. The D gene is left open where the match is weak. A row's size may be missing; if present it is once, few, many or a size class.

clone_size	v_call	d_call	j_call	cdr3_nt	cdr3_aa
NA	TRBV5-1	NA	TRBJ1-2	TGCGCCAGCAGCTTGGGAGTCCTGGGGGCTTCTAGTAGATACACCTTC	CASSLGVLGASSRYTF
few	TRBV4-1	TRBD1	TRBJ1-2	TGCGCCAGCAGCCAGGACAGGGCCCTCTATGGCTACACCTTC	CASSQDRALYGYTF
once	TRBV5-1	NA	TRBJ2-7	TGCGCCAGCAGCTTGGATTTTGTCCCCGGGTCCGAGCAGTACTTC	CASSLDFVPGSEQYF
NA	TRBV5-1	NA	TRBJ2-1	TGCGCCAGCAGCTGGCCGGGAGCCCCTAATGAGCAGTTCTTC	CASSWPGAPNEQFF
NA	TRBV27	TRBD2	TRBJ2-7	TGTGCCAGCAGTTTATCGTTACTAGCGGGAGGCTCCTACGAGCAGTACTTC	CASSLSLLAGGSYEQYF
NA	TRBV6-6	NA	TRBJ2-1	TGTGCCAGCAGTTACCGAAGCGCACCATACAATGAGCAGTTCTTC	CASSYRSAPYNEQFF
NA	TRBV6-1	TRBD1	TRBJ1-2	TGTGCCAGCAGTGAATGGGACAGGGGTTTCGGGTATGGCTACACCTTC	CASSEWDRGFGYGYTF
NA	TRBV29-1	NA	TRBJ2-7	TGCAGCGTCCACGGGCTAGGGGAAGACTACGAGCAGTACTTC	CSVHGLGEDYEQYF
NA	TRBV11-2	NA	TRBJ2-5	TGTGCCAGCAGCTTAGGCGGGGCACGGCAGGAGACCCAGTACTTC	CASSLGGARQETQYF
few	TRBV28	NA	TRBJ1-1	TGTGCCAGCAGTTGGGACTTCTCAGGGGCTTTCTTT	CASSWDFSGAFF
NA	TRBV5-1	TRBD2	TRBJ2-7	TGCGCCAGCAGCGGGGGGGATAGCGGGACCTCCTACGAGCAGTACTTC	CASSGGDSGTSYEQYF
NA	TRBV6-5	NA	TRBJ2-7	TGTGCCAGCACCGATGGGAGCTACGAGCAGTACTTC	CASTDGSYEQYF
NA	TRBV9	TRBD1	TRBJ1-1	TGTGCCAGCAGCCGGGGACAGGCCAAGAACACTGAAGCTTTCTTT	CASSRGQAKNTEAFF
NA	TRBV19	TRBD2	TRBJ2-7	TGTGCCAGTAGTTCGGGACTAGCGGGAGGGATGTACGAGCAGTACTTC	CASSSGLAGGMYEQYF
NA	TRBV28	TRBD1	TRBJ1-2	TGTGCCAGCACCTTGGGACAGGGCGGGTATGGCTACACCTTC	CASTLGQGGYGYTF
NA	TRBV27	NA	TRBJ1-2	TGTGCCAGCCAACACCGGGGGGGCTACACCTTC	CASQHRGGYTF
NA	TRBV30	NA	TRBJ2-1	TGTGCCTGGAGCCGGGGTAGCGCTGTCTACAATGAGCAGTTCTTC	CAWSRGSAVYNEQFF
NA	TRBV28	NA	TRBJ1-1	TGTGCCAGCAGTTTCCCCGGGACATCGAACACTGAAGCTTTCTTT	CASSFPGTSNTEAFF
NA	TRBV18	TRBD2	TRBJ2-3	TGTGCCAGCTCATTTCGTACTGGGAGCGGGAGGGCCACATTCACAGATACGCAGTATTTT	CASSFRTGSGRATFTDTQYF
few	TRBV10-3	NA	TRBJ1-1	TGTGCCATCTCTCGGGGCAAGACAGGGAACACTGAAGCTTTCTTT	CAISRGKTGNTEAFF
NA	TRBV10-3	NA	TRBJ2-2	TGTGCCATCAGTGACCCGGGACACGCGAACACCGGGGAGCTGTTTTTT	CAISDPGHANTGELFF
NA	TRBV19	NA	TRBJ2-5	TGTGCCAGTAGTCCTCACCGCGGACAGTTACAAGAGACCCAGTACTTC	CASSPHRGQLQETQYF
NA	TRBV5-1	NA	TRBJ2-3	TGCGCCAGCAGCTTGTGGGGGCAGGGTCAGGCAGATACGCAGTATTTT	CASSLWGQGQADTQYF
NA	TRBV30	NA	TRBJ2-7	TGTGCCTGGACTTTGCCCGGAGGGACGGGAGAGCAGTACTTC	CAWTLPGGTGEQYF
NA	TRBV7-2	NA	TRBJ1-2	TGTGCCAGCAGCTTATCCGCCAGCTATGGCTACACCTTC	CASSLSASYGYTF
NA	TRBV9	NA	TRBJ2-2	TGTGCCAGTCTCAAGGGGGATCCGAACACCGGGGAGCTGTTTTTT	CASLKGDPNTGELFF
NA	TRBV5-1	TRBD2	TRBJ2-1	TGCGCCAGCAGCTTGGGACTAGCCGAGGATGAGCAGTTCTTC	CASSLGLAEDEQFF
NA	TRBV5-4	TRBD1	TRBJ1-1	TGTGCCAGCAGCAGACAGGGGTTGAACACTGAAGCTTTCTTT	CASSRQGLNTEAFF
few	TRBV6-5	NA	TRBJ2-7	TGTGCCAGCAGTTACTCAAGAAGCGGGCTGCCCTACGAGCAGTACTTC	CASSYSRSGLPYEQYF
NA	TRBV10-3	TRBD1	TRBJ1-5	TGTGCCATCAGTGAGTCGACAGGGGATCAGCCCCAGCATTTT	CAISESTGDQPQHF
medium-sized	TRBV5-4	TRBD1	TRBJ1-2	TGTGCCAGCAGCTGGGACAGCCTCTATGGCTACACCTTC	CASSWDSLYGYTF
few	TRBV2	TRBD1	TRBJ1-2	TGTGCCAGCAGTGAGGGGACAGGGATGATCAGGGCCTTC	CASSEGTGMIRAF
NA	TRBV28	NA	TRBJ2-7	TGTGCCAGCAGGGGGCCGGGACAAATATCGGGCGAGCAGTACTTC	CASRGPGQISGEQYF
NA	TRBV7-9	NA	TRBJ2-1	TGTGCCAGCAGCCTCTCCCTAGCAGATAACAATGAGCAGTTCTTC	CASSLSLADNNEQFF
NA	TRBV29-1	TRBD1	TRBJ2-7	TGCAGCGTCCAACAGGGGGCTTGGGACGAGCAGTACTTC	CSVQQGAWDEQYF
NA	TRBV6-5	NA	TRBJ2-7	TGTGCCACCGAGGGAGGTATCACCTACGAGCAGTACTTC	CATEGGITYEQYF
NA	TRBV19	TRBD1	TRBJ1-1	TGTGCCAGTAGCGGACAGGGTGGCACTGAAGCTTTCTTT	CASSGQGGTEAFF
NA	TRBV10-2	TRBD2	TRBJ2-2	TGCGCCAGCAGTACTCATAACCGACTAGCGGGAGGGCCGGGTAGGGTTAACACCGGGGAGCTGTTTTTT	CASSTHNRLAGGPGRVNTGELFF
NA	TRBV18	TRBD1	TRBJ2-3	TGTGCCAGCTCACCACTGACAGGGTACACAGATACGCAGTATTTT	CASSPLTGYTDTQYF
once	TRBV18	TRBD1	TRBJ2-6	TGTGCCAGCTCACCGAAGGGACAGGGGGCTGGGGCCAACGTCCTGACTTTC	CASSPKGQGAGANVLTF
NA	TRBV6-1	TRBD2	TRBJ2-5	TGTGCCAGCAGTGATGTAGCGGGAGAGGGAGAGACCCAGTACTTC	CASSDVAGEGETQYF
NA	TRBV2	NA	TRBJ1-5	TGTGCCAGCAGTGAAGGTCTTGGGCAGGCTCTATACAAGGATAGCAATCAGCCCCAGCATTTT	CASSEGLGQALYKDSNQPQHF
NA	TRBV27	NA	TRBJ1-1	TGTGCCAGCCTAGGGGCCTACTACACTGAAGCTTTCTTT	CASLGAYYTEAFF
NA	TRBV4-2	TRBD2	TRBJ2-7	TGTGCCAGCAGCCAGACTAGCGGGAGTTCCTACGAGCAGTACTTC	CASSQTSGSSYEQYF
NA	TRBV6-1	NA	TRBJ1-2	TGTGCCAGCAGACAGGTCGGAACGGATGGCTACACCTTC	CASRQVGTDGYTF
NA	TRBV27	NA	TRBJ2-7	TGTGCCAGCAGTTCAGGGTGGCCCCTAGTTAGCTCCTACGAGCAGTACTTC	CASSSGWPLVSSYEQYF
NA	TRBV25-1	NA	TRBJ2-1	TGTGCCAGCACCGGACAACTTTCCTACAATGAGCAGTTCTTC	CASTGQLSYNEQFF
NA	TRBV30	TRBD1	TRBJ1-1	TGTGCCTGGACCCCAATGCCGGGACAGGGAGAAAACACTGAAGCTTTCTTT	CAWTPMPGQGENTEAFF
NA	TRBV6-5	NA	TRBJ1-2	TGTGCCAGCAGTCCAGGGGAAAGGGGCTACACCTTC	CASSPGERGYTF
once	TRBV12-2	NA	TRBJ1-3	TGTGCAAGTCGCTTAGCTCGGGAGAATATAGACACAGCCGGGACAGGCAGCTCTGGAAACACCATATATTTT	CASRLARENIDTAGTGSSGNTIYF
NA	TRBV10-3	NA	TRBJ2-5	TGTGCCATCAATAACTTCATTGAGGAGACCCAGTACTTC	CAINNFIEETQYF
few	TRBV5-1	TRBD1	TRBJ2-2	TGCGCCAGCAGATTGACAGGGGGAGACACCGGGGAGCTGTTTTTT	CASRLTGGDTGELFF
NA	TRBV28	TRBD1	TRBJ2-7	TGTGCCAGCAGTGCTCCTACGACAGGGGGCCACGGGCAGTACTTC	CASSAPTTGGHGQYF
NA	TRBV6-1	TRBD1	TRBJ2-1	TGTGCCTCTGAGATGGGACAGGCTTACAATGAGCAGTTCTTC	CASEMGQAYNEQFF
few	TRBV6-1	NA	TRBJ1-1	TGTGCCAGCAGTGAATCGGGGGTGACGGCTGAAGCTTTCTTT	CASSESGVTAEAFF
NA	TRBV5-4	TRBD1	TRBJ2-6	TGTGCCAGCAGCTCCCTAACCGGGACAGGGTACTCTGGGGCCAACGTCCTGACTTTC	CASSSLTGTGYSGANVLTF
NA	TRBV18	TRBD1	TRBJ2-5	TGTGCCAGCTCACCAGGGACAGGGACCCTTGGGACCCAGTACTTC	CASSPGTGTLGTQYF